These 8 T cell receptor beta chains were all obtained from the same sample, sequenced in a study of T cells after somatic rescue of genetic block. Profiling relied on immunoSEQ multiplex PCR, and the TCRdb table lists in-frame clones only, not all of them. Of 50,000 to 60,000 clones in the sample, 95% to 96% are singletons; the top ten hold roughly 0.077%. Source material: peripheral blood mononuclear cells (PBMCs). The source of these receptors is a child under two years old.

The chain employs TRBV28 and TRBJ1-5; no clear D gene. There are 14 residues in the CDR3. Trimming left V 8 bases short and J 2 bases short, with 13 bases between. Per the germline V gene, CDR1 is MDHEN and CDR2 is SYDVKM. Here the CDR3 DNA reads TGTGCCAGCTCAGCGAGACGGGGCAATCAGCCCCAGCATTTT. It specifies CASSARRGNQPQHF.

This chain uses TRBV27 with TRBJ1-5; TRBD1 might be the D (5 bases). The CDR3 loop spans 15 amino acids. V gave up 5 bases and J gave up 5 bases, with 16 bases separating them. Germline CDR1 reads MNHEY; CDR2 reads SMNVEV (reference sequence). The CDR3 nucleotides are TGTGCCAGCAGTGCCTCCGGGACGGCGTATCAGCCCCAGCATTTT. Amino acids: CASSASGTAYQPQHF.

The rearrangement joins TRBV6-6 to TRBJ2-3, with TRBD1 identical over 7 bases. CDR3 size: 13 residues. The ends lost 5 bases at V and 6 bases at J; junction bases unmatched: 5. CDR1 is MNHNY, CDR2 SVGAGI, per germline (reference sequence). CDR3 bases: TGTGCCAGCAGTGTAAAGGGGGCGGATACGCAGTATTTT. Translated: CASSVKGADTQYF.

J is TRBJ1-3 and V is TRBV7-9; TRBD1 matches 7 bases. This CDR3 is 14 amino acids long. Germline V gene sequence: CDR1 SEHNR, CDR2 FQNEAQ (reference sequence). With 8 bases clipped from V and 2 bases from J, the junction kept 6 bases outside the gene matches. CDR3 loop: CASRSTGPGNTIYF. The CDR3 DNA follows: TGTGCCAGCCGTTCGACAGGGCCTGGAAACACCATATATTTT.

This chain links TRBV7-9 with TRBJ2-3; 9 nucleotides agree with TRBD1. CDR3 size: 18 residues. The V gene's germline CDR1 is SEHNR and CDR2 FQNEAQ (reference sequence). The V gene end was trimmed by 3 bases and the J gene end by 3 bases; junction bases not matched to a gene: 13. CDR3 residues: CASSLSGTGTVGTDTQYF. In DNA form, the CDR3 reads TGTGCCAGCAGCTTGTCCGGGACAGGGACCGTTGGGACAGATACGCAGTATTTT.

Comments on this clone: Other DNA sequences in this sample translate to the same CDR3. V and J are TRBV13 and TRBJ2-2, with 11 bases lining up with TRBD2. This CDR3 has 16 residues. Germline loops: CDR1 PRHDT, CDR2 FYEKMQ (reference sequence). V lost 7 bases to trimming and J lost 1 base; unmatched junction nucleotides: 5. DNA for the CDR3: TGTGCCAGCACCCCAGGGACTAGCGGGAACACCGGGGAGCTGTTTTTT. Encoded protein: CASTPGTSGNTGELFF.

This clone was picked up one time. The chain combines TRBV7-6 with TRBJ2-1; 9 nucleotides align to TRBD2. Germline V lookup: CDR1 SGHVS, CDR2 FNYEAQ. The junction had 0 bases not matched to a gene; V was cut back by 1 base and J by 2 bases. CDR3 length: 15 amino acids. The CDR3 region is CASSLGTSAYNEQFF. DNA of the CDR3: TGTGCCAGCAGCTTAGGGACTAGCGCCTACAATGAGCAGTTCTTC.

V gene TRBV11-2 combines with J gene TRBJ2-3; 12 bases map to TRBD2. The CDR3 consists of 18 residues. J was trimmed by 4 bases and V by 3 bases; bases with no gene match: 11. In germline, CDR1 is SGHAT, CDR2 FQNNGV. The CDR3 DNA reads TGTGCCAGCAGCTTGAGAATGACTAGCGGGAGTAGTTCAGATACGCAGTATTTT. Encoded protein: CASSLRMTSGSSSDTQYF.